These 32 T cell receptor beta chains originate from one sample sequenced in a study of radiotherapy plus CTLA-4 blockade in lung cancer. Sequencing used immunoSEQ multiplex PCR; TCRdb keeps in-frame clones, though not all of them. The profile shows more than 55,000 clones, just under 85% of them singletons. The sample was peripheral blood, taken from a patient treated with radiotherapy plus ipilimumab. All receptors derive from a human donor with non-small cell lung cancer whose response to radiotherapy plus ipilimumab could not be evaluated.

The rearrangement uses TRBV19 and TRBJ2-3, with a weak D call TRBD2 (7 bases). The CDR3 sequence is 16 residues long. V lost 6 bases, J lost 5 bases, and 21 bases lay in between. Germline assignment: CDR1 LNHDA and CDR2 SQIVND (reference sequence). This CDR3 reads CASSSRAGARGDTQYF. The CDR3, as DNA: TGTGCCAGTAGCTCCCGGGCGGGGGCTCGGGGAGATACGCAGTATTTT.

CDR3 residues: CASSSTSGGANTQYF. CDR3 coding DNA: TGTGCCAGCTCATCGACTAGCGGGGGGGCCAATACGCAGTATTTT. V gene TRBV18 combines with J gene TRBJ2-3, with 14 bases identical to TRBD2. Germline lookup yields CDR1 KGHSH and CDR2 LQKENI. The trim removed 5 bases at V and 7 bases at J, leaving 5 bases unmatched. The CDR3 runs to 15 residues.

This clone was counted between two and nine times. The DNA for the CDR3 is TGTGCCAGTAGCACCGGACAGGGAAGGTCCTACAATGAGCAGTTCTTC. Translation gives CASSTGQGRSYNEQFF. The chain is built from TRBV19 and TRBJ2-1; 8 nucleotides align to TRBD1. The length of the CDR3 is 16 residues. The germline CDR1 and CDR2 sequences are LNHDA and SQIVND (reference sequence). The V and J ends lost 6 bases and 1 base, in that order; junction bases with no gene match: 8.

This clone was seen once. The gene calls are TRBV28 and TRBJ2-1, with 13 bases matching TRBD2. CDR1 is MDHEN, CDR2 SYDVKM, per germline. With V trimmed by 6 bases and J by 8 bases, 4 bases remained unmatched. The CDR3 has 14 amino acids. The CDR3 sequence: CASSTSGRADEQFF. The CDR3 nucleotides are TGTGCCAGCAGCACTAGCGGGAGGGCCGATGAGCAGTTCTTC.

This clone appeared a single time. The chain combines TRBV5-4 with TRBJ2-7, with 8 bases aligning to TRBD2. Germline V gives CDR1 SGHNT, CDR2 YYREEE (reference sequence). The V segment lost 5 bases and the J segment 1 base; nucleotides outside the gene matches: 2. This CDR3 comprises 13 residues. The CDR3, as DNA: TGTGCCAGCAGTTTAGCGGGATCCTACGAGCAGTACTTC. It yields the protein CASSLAGSYEQYF.

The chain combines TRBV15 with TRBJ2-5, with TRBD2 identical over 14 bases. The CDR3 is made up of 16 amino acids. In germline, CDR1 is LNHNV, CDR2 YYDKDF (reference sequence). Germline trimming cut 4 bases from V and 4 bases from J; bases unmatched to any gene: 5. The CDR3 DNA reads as TGTGCCACCAGCATCCGACTAGCGGGAGGGGTAGAGACCCAGTACTTC. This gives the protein CATSIRLAGGVETQYF. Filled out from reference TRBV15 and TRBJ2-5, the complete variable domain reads DAMVIQNPRYQVTQFGKPVTLSCSQTLNHNVMYWYQQKSSQAPKLLFHYYDKDFNNEADTPDNFQSRRPNTSFCFLDIRSPGLGDTAMYLCATSIRLAGGVETQYFGPGTRLLVL.

CDR3 coding DNA: TGTGCCAGCAGCTTGGGGGGGACAGTCGTTTTGACCCAGTACTTC. Its protein product is CASSLGGTVVLTQYF. This chain links TRBV5-5 with TRBJ2-5; 7 nucleotides line up with TRBD1. Per the germline V gene, CDR1 is SGHKS and CDR2 is YYEKEE (reference sequence). CDR3 length equals 15 residues. Losses at the gene ends were 0 bases for V and 7 bases for J; bases not matched to a gene: 9.

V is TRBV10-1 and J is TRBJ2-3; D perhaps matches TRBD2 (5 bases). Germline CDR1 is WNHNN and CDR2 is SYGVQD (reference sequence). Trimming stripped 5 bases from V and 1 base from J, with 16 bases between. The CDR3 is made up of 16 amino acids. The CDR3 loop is CASSPRLAKGTDTQYF. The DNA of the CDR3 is TGCGCCAGCAGTCCCCGGCTAGCAAAAGGCACAGATACGCAGTATTTT.

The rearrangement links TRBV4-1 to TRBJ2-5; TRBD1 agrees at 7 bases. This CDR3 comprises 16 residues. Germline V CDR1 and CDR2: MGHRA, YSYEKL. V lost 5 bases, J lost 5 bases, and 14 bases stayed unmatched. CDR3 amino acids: CASSARTEGAWETQYF. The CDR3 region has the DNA TGCGCCAGCAGCGCCAGGACAGAGGGGGCCTGGGAGACCCAGTACTTC.

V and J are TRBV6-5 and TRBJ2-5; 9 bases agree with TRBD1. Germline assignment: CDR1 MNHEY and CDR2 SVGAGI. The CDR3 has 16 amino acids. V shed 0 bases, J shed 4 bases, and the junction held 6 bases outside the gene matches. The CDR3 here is CASSYSGTGTGETQYF. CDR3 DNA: TGTGCCAGCAGTTACTCCGGGACAGGGACCGGAGAGACCCAGTACTTC.

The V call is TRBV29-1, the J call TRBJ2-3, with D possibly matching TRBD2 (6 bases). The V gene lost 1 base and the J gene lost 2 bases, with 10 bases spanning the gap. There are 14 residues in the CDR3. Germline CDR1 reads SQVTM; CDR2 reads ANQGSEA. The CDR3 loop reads CSVEGGDSTDTQYF. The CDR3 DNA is TGCAGCGTTGAAGGGGGGGACTCCACAGATACGCAGTATTTT.

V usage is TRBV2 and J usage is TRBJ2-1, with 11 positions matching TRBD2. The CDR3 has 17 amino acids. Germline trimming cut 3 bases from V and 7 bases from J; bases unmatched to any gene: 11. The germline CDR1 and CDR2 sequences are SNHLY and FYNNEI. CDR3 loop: CASSDWVAGGPKNEQFF. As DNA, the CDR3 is TGTGCCAGCAGTGACTGGGTAGCGGGAGGGCCCAAGAATGAGCAGTTCTTC.

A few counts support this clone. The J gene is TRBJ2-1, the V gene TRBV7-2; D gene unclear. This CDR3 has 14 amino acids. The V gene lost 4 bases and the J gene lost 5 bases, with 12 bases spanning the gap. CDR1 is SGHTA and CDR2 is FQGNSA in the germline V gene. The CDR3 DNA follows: TGTGCCAGCAGCTCCCAGACATTTAACAATGAGCAGTTCTTC. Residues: CASSSQTFNNEQFF.

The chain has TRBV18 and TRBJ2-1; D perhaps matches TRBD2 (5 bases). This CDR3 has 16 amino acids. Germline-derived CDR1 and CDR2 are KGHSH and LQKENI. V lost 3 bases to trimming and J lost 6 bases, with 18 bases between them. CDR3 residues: CASSPDRVLASNEQFF. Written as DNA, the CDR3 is TGTGCCAGCTCACCCGACCGGGTTCTAGCTAGCAATGAGCAGTTCTTC.

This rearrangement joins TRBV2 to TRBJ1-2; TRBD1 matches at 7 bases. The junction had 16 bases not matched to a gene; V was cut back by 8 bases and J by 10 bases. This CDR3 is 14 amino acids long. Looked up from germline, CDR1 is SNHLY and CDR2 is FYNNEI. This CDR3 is CASSISQGSSVYTF. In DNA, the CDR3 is TGTGCCAGCTCCATATCACAGGGGTCATCAGTCTACACCTTC.

CDR3 sequence: CASRPEAFYEQYF. DNA of the CDR3: TGTGCCAGCAGGCCCGAGGCGTTCTACGAGCAGTACTTC. This sequence joins TRBV6-5 and TRBJ2-7; D unresolved. CDR1 and CDR2 (germline): MNHEY, SVGAGI. The CDR3 totals 13 residues. Trimming removed 6 bases from V and 3 bases from J, with 12 bases in between.

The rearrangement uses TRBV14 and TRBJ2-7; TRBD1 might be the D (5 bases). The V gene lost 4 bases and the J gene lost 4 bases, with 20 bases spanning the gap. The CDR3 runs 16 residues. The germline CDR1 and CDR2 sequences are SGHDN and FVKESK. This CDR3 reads CASSPSLPRVGYEQYF. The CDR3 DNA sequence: TGTGCCAGCAGCCCCTCCCTCCCCAGGGTTGGGTACGAGCAGTACTTC.

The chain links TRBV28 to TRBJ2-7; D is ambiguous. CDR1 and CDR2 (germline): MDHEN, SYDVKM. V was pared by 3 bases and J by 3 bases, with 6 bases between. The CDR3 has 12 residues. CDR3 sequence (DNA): TGTGCCAGCAGTTTTGCGCGCTACGAGCAGTACTTC. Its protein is CASSFARYEQYF.

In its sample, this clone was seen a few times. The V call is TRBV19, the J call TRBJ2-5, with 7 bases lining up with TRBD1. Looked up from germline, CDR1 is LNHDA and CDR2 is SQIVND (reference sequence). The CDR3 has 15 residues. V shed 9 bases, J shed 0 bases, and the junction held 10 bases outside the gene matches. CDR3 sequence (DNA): TGTGCCAGCGACACCGGGACAGAGTACCAAGAGACCCAGTACTTC. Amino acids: CASDTGTEYQETQYF.

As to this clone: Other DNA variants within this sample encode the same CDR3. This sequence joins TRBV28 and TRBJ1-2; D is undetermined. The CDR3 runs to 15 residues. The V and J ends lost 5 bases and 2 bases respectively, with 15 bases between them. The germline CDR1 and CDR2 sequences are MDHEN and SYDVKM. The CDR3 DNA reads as TGTGCCAGCAGTCAGGCTGCAGTGACCAACTATGGCTACACCTTC. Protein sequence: CASSQAAVTNYGYTF.

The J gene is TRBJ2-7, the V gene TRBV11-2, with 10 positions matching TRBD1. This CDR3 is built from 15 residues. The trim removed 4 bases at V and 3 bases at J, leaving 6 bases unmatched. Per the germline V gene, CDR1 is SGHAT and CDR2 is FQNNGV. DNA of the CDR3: TGTGCCAGCAGCTCCTTGGGACAGGGGCGCTACGAGCAGTACTTC. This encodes CASSSLGQGRYEQYF.

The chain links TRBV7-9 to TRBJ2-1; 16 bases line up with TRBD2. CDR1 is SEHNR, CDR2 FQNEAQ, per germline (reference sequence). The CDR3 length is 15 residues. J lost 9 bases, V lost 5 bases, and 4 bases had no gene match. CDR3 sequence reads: CASSMGLAGGTEQFF. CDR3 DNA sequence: TGTGCCAGCAGCATGGGACTAGCGGGAGGGACTGAGCAGTTCTTC. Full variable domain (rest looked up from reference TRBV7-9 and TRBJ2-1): DTGVSQNPRHKITKRGQNVTFRCDPISEHNRLYWYRQTLGQGPEFLTYFQNEAQLEKSRLLSDRFSAERPKGSFSTLEIQRTEQGDSAMYLCASSMGLAGGTEQFFGPGTRLTVL.

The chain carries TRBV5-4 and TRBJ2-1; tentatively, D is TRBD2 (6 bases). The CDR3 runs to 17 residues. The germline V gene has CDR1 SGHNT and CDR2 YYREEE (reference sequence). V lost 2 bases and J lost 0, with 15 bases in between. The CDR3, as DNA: TGTGCCAGCAGCTTAGGCCGTGGGGGGAGCTCCTACAATGAGCAGTTCTTC. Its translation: CASSLGRGGSSYNEQFF.

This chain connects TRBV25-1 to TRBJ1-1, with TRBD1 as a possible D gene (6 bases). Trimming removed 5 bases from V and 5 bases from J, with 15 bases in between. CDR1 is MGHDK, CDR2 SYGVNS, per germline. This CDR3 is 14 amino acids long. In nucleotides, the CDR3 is TGTGCCAGCAGTAATTGGGGGCGAAGGACTGAAGCTTTCTTT. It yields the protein CASSNWGRRTEAFF.

The DNA for the CDR3 is TGTGCCAGCTCACCTAGCCCAGGGTTTAGCGGCTACAATGAGCAGTTCTTC. Translation gives CASSPSPGFSGYNEQFF. The V call is TRBV18, the J call TRBJ2-1, with a possible D match to TRBD2 (6 bases). This CDR3 spans 17 amino acids. The germline CDR1 and CDR2 sequences are KGHSH and LQKENI. Between the trimmed V and J ends, which lost 3 bases and 3 bases, there was a span of 18 bases.

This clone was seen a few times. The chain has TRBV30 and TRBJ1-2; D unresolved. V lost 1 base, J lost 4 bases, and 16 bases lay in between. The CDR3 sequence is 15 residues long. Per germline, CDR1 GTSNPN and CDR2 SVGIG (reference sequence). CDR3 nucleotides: TGTGCCTGGAGTGGAGGCGAAGGCCTTTCCTATGGCTACACCTTC. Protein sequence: CAWSGGEGLSYGYTF. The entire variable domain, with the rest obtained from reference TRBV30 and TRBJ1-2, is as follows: SQTIHQWPATLVQPVGSPLSLECTVEGTSNPNLYWYRQAAGRGLQLLFYSVGIGQISSEVPQNLSASRPQDRQFILSSKKLLLSDSGFYLCAWSGGEGLSYGYTFGSGTRLTVV.

Here the CDR3 reads CASGAGGAGGGETQYF. The DNA of the CDR3 is TGTGCTAGTGGCGCCGGAGGAGCGGGGGGAGGGGAGACCCAGTACTTC. The chain has TRBV12-5 and TRBJ2-5; 9 bases map to TRBD2. Germline-derived CDR1 and CDR2 are LGHNT and FRNRAP. The CDR3 has 16 amino acids. Trimming removed 6 bases from V and 5 bases from J; junction bases left unmatched: 13.

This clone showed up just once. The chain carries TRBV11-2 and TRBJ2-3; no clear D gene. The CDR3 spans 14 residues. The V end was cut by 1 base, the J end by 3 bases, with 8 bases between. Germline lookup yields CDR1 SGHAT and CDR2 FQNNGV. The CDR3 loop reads CASSLGLRTDTQYF. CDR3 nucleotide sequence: TGTGCCAGCAGCTTAGGTCTTCGGACAGATACGCAGTATTTT.

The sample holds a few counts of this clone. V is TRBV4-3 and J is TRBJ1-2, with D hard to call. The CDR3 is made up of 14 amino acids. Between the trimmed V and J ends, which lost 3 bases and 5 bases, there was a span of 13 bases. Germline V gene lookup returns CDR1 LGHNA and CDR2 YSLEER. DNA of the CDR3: TGCGCCAGCAGCCATGCTGGGTTCGGGTATGGCTACACCTTC. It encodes CASSHAGFGYGYTF.

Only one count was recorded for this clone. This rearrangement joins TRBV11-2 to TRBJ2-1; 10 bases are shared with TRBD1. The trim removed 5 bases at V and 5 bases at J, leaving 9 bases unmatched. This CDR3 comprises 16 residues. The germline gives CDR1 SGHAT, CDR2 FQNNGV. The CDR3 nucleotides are TGTGCCAGCAGCATCTCGACAGGGGGCGGTAACAATGAGCAGTTCTTC. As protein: CASSISTGGGNNEQFF.

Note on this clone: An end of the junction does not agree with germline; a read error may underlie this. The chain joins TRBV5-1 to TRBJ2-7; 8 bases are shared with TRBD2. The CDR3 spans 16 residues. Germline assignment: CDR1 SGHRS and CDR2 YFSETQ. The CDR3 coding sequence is TGCCCCAGCAGCGCCACTAGGGCGGGAGGTTGCCACGAGCAGTACTTC. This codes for CPSSATRAGGCHEQYF.

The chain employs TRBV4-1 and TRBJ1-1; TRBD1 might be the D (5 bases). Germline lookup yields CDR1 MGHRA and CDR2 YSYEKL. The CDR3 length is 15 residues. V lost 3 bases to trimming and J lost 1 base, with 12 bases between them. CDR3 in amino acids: CASSQDTTRNTEAFF. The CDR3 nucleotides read TGCGCCAGCAGCCAGGACACTACTCGGAACACTGAAGCTTTCTTT.